Sequencing of this T cell receptor (beta chain) was carried out in a study of cytomegalovirus exposure and HLA in healthy donors. The PCR ran on 60 Vbeta and 13 Jbeta primers. Some clones are missing from TCRdb's copy, which holds only in-frame ones; the method was immunoSEQ multiplex PCR. The sample records about 150,000 clones, under 80% being singletons. Unrecorded immune exposures were likely, despite nominal health at sampling. CDR1 is DFQATT and CDR2 is SNEGSKA in the germline V gene (reference sequence). CDR3 length: 11 amino acids. V gave up 6 bases and J gave up 8 bases; unmatched junction bases: 4.

This chain connects TRBV20-1 to TRBJ2-7; 10 bases agree with TRBD2. The receptor was derived from a man aged 25-45 years in good health and CMV-seronegative. The sample comprised PBMCs. DNA for the CDR3: TGCAGTGCCCATAGCGGGGGGAAGCAGTACTTC. This codes for CSAHSGGKQYF.